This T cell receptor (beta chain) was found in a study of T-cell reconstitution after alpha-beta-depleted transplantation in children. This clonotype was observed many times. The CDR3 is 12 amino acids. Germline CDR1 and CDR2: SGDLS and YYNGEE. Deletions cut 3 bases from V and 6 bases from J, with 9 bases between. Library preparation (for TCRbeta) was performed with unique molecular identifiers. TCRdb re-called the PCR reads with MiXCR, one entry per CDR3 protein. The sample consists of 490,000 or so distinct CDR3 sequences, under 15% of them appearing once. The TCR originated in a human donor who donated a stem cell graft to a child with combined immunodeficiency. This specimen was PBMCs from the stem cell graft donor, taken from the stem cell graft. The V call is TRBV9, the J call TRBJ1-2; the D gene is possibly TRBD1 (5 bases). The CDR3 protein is CASSGDSDGYTF. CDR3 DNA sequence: TGTGCCAGCAGCGGAGACAGCGATGGCTACACCTTC.